Below, 21 T cell receptor beta chains from the same sample are listed, as sequenced in a study of cytomegalovirus exposure and HLA in healthy donors. PCR primers comprised 60 Vbeta and 13 Jbeta primers. The protocol was immunoSEQ multiplex PCR, while the TCRdb copy is restricted to in-frame clones and leaves out a portion. This table holds some 90,000 clones, roughly 74% found once. The specimen was PBMCs. All receptors come from a female donor in good health and CMV-seropositive.

V usage is TRBV4-2 and J usage is TRBJ1-5; a possible D gene is TRBD1 (5 bases). V gave up 1 base and J gave up 2 bases, with 9 bases separating them. The CDR3 is 15 amino acids. Germline values: CDR1 LGHNA, CDR2 YNFKEQ. This CDR3 reads CASSQAGERNQPQHF. CDR3 sequence (DNA): TGTGCCAGCAGCCAAGCGGGGGAGCGCAATCAGCCCCAGCATTTT.

V is TRBV14 and J is TRBJ1-2; D uncertain. The CDR3 is 13 amino acids. Trimming cost V 2 bases and J 4 bases, with 8 bases left between them. Germline V gene sequence: CDR1 SGHDN, CDR2 FVKESK. The CDR3 protein is CASSQQPGYGYTF. The CDR3 DNA sequence: TGTGCCAGCAGCCAACAACCAGGCTATGGCTACACCTTC.

The chain links TRBV28 to TRBJ1-5; tentatively, D is TRBD1 (6 bases). The V end was cut by 3 bases, the J end by 3 bases, with 15 bases between. The CDR3 is 16 residues long. Germline V CDR1 and CDR2: MDHEN, SYDVKM. The CDR3 region is CASSLGGAGANQPQHF. The CDR3 DNA is TGTGCCAGCAGTTTGGGGGGGGCAGGAGCCAATCAGCCCCAGCATTTT.

The J gene is TRBJ1-1, the V gene TRBV6-1; D not certain. CDR3 size: 13 residues. The germline gives CDR1 MNHNS, CDR2 SASEGT. The V end lost 5 bases, the J end lost 1 base, and 8 bases lay between the germline ends. CDR3 nucleotides: TGTGCCAGCAGTCCTGCGGGGAACACTGAAGCTTTCTTT. Protein product: CASSPAGNTEAFF.

The gene calls are TRBV4-2 and TRBJ1-4, with 7 nucleotides matching TRBD1. V was clipped by 0 bases and J by 6 bases; unmatched bases: 10. The CDR3 runs to 17 residues. CDR1 LGHNA and CDR2 YNFKEQ come from the germline V gene. The CDR3 reads CASSQDLGQASYEKLFF. The CDR3 DNA is TGTGCCAGCAGCCAAGATCTTGGACAGGCTTCTTATGAAAAACTGTTTTTT.

The J gene is TRBJ2-7, the V gene TRBV15, with 8 bases that match TRBD2. The V gene's germline CDR1 is LNHNV and CDR2 YYDKDF (reference sequence). V was pared by 6 bases and J by 0 bases, with 7 bases of the junction left unmatched. This CDR3 is built from 15 residues. The CDR3 nucleotides read TGTGCCACCAGGGCCTTTGGGACTAGCTCCTACGAGCAGTACTTC. It codes for CATRAFGTSSYEQYF.

The chain uses TRBV6-5 and TRBJ1-1; the D is unclear. V lost 0 bases and J lost 5, with 10 bases in between. CDR3 size: 14 residues. Germline assignment: CDR1 MNHEY and CDR2 SVGAGI. The CDR3 protein is CASSYSIARTEAFF. The CDR3 DNA is TGTGCCAGCAGTTACTCGATTGCTAGGACTGAAGCTTTCTTT.

The CDR3 spells CASSRREGGNTEAFF. In DNA form, the CDR3 reads TGCGCCAGCAGCAGGAGGGAGGGGGGGAACACTGAAGCTTTCTTT. The V and J genes are TRBV5-1 and TRBJ1-1; D might be TRBD1 (6 bases). This CDR3 spans 15 amino acids. CDR1 and CDR2 from the germline V gene are SGHRS and YFSETQ. Trimming removed 4 bases at V and 1 base at J, with 14 bases between. The whole variable domain, remainder taken from reference TRBV5-1 and TRBJ1-1, is KAGVTQTPRYLIKTRGQQVTLSCSPISGHRSVSWYQQTPGQGLQFLFEYFSETQRNKGNFPGRFSGRQFSNSRSEMNVSTLELGDSALYLCASSRREGGNTEAFFGQGTRLTVV.

This clone appeared a few times. CDR3 in amino acids: CASSRDLKNTGELFF. CDR3 nucleotides: TGTGCCAGCAGCCGGGACTTGAAGAACACCGGGGAGCTGTTTTTT. The V call is TRBV6-5, the J call TRBJ2-2; possibly TRBD2 for D (6 bases). The germline gives CDR1 MNHEY, CDR2 SVGAGI. This CDR3 spans 15 amino acids. Trimming removed 6 bases at V and 1 base at J, with 12 bases between.

The table lists this clone with a count of one. The chain carries TRBV6-5 and TRBJ1-2, with D perhaps matching TRBD1 (6 bases). The CDR3 spans 15 residues. V lost 4 bases, J lost 7 bases, and 19 bases lay in between. Germline CDR1 reads MNHEY; CDR2 reads SVGAGI. The CDR3 loop reads CASSFAGGPLGGYTF. In DNA form, the CDR3 reads TGTGCCAGCAGTTTTGCGGGGGGCCCCTTGGGTGGCTACACCTTC.

This chain connects TRBV4-3 to TRBJ2-2, with a possible D match to TRBD2 (6 bases). Trimming pared 1 base from V and 4 bases from J, leaving 10 bases between. The V gene's germline CDR1 is LGHNA and CDR2 YSLEER. The CDR3 has 15 residues. The CDR3 loop reads CASSQGTTSTGELFF. The CDR3, as DNA: TGCGCCAGCAGCCAAGGGACTACCTCCACCGGGGAGCTGTTTTTT.

The chain uses TRBV28 and TRBJ1-5; no clear D gene. Trimming removed 2 bases at V and 4 bases at J, with 3 bases between. Germline CDR1 reads MDHEN; CDR2 reads SYDVKM. This CDR3 has 12 residues. Here the CDR3 reads CASSLANQPQHF. The CDR3 bases are TGTGCCAGCAGTTTAGCGAATCAGCCCCAGCATTTT.

The CDR3 DNA follows: TGTGCCAGCAGCTTAGCGACTAGCGGGAGGTACGAGCAGTACTTC. Translated: CASSLATSGRYEQYF. The chain joins TRBV11-2 to TRBJ2-7; 13 nucleotides agree with TRBD2. Germline V gives CDR1 SGHAT, CDR2 FQNNGV. Trimming took 1 base from V and 4 from J; bases not matched to a gene: 1. This CDR3 comprises 15 residues.

The gene calls are TRBV7-8 and TRBJ2-3, with 9 positions matching TRBD2. Germline V gives CDR1 SGHVS, CDR2 FQNEAQ. CDR3 length: 18 amino acids. After removal of 1 base from V and 1 base from J, the junction contained 9 bases not matched to a gene. The CDR3 reads CASSLGLWRGGRTDTQYF. For the CDR3, the DNA is TGTGCCAGCAGCTTAGGATTATGGCGGGGGGGGCGCACAGATACGCAGTATTTT.

The chain uses TRBV7-4 and TRBJ1-1, with D unresolved. CDR1 is SGHVT and CDR2 is SQSDAQ in the germline V gene. The CDR3 loop spans 18 amino acids. Trimming pared 4 bases from V and 1 base from J, leaving 22 bases between. The CDR3 protein is CASSSSNVSFNPNTEAFF. CDR3 DNA: TGTGCCAGCAGCTCCTCTAACGTGAGCTTCAACCCGAACACTGAAGCTTTCTTT.

The J gene is TRBJ2-7, the V gene TRBV6-5, with unresolved D. The ends were cut back, 4 bases at V and 4 bases at J, with 5 bases in the middle. The CDR3 is 11 residues long. Germline V gene sequence: CDR1 MNHEY, CDR2 SVGAGI. CDR3 DNA: TGTGCCAGCAGTTCGACTTACGAGCAGTACTTC. It translates to CASSSTYEQYF.

The rearrangement joins TRBV30 to TRBJ2-3, with 8 bases that match TRBD2. V was pared by 1 base and J by 5 bases, with 11 bases of the junction left unmatched. CDR3 length equals 16 residues. Germline CDR1 GTSNPN, CDR2 SVGIG (reference sequence). CDR3 region: CAWSGPGSGTGDTQYF. Written as DNA, the CDR3 is TGTGCCTGGAGTGGCCCCGGTAGCGGGACGGGAGATACGCAGTATTTT.

The rearrangement links TRBV5-4 to TRBJ2-1, with TRBD2 identical over 9 bases. The CDR3 length is 13 residues. Germline CDR1 SGHNT, CDR2 YYREEE (reference sequence). Trimming removed 2 bases from V and 16 bases from J; junction bases left unmatched: 10. The CDR3 here is CASSLRAGGSLFF. CDR3 DNA: TGTGCCAGCAGCTTACGAGCGGGGGGCTCTCTATTCTTC.

Of note for this clone: One junction end does not reproduce the germline sequence, and a read error may be involved. V and J are TRBV7-7 and TRBJ1-3, with 8 bases aligning to TRBD1. CDR1 and CDR2 from the germline V gene are SSHAT and FNYEAQ (reference sequence). This CDR3 spans 17 amino acids. CDR3 sequence (DNA): TGTGCTAGCAGCTCCCTGACAGGGGCTCTCTCTGGAAACACCATATATTTT. This codes for CASSSLTGALSGNTIYF.

This chain links TRBV7-2 with TRBJ2-3; 8 bases align to TRBD2. The junction had 8 bases not matched to a gene; V was cut back by 3 bases and J by 6 bases. The CDR3 contains 15 residues. CDR1 is SGHTA, CDR2 FQGNSA, per germline. CDR3 loop: CASSFQSGSGDTQYF. Written as DNA, the CDR3 is TGTGCCAGCAGCTTCCAGAGCGGGAGCGGGGATACGCAGTATTTT. Supplemented by reference TRBV7-2 and TRBJ2-3, the full variable domain reads GAGVSQSPSNKVTEKGKDVELRCDPISGHTALYWYRQSLGQGLEFLIYFQGNSAPDKSGLPSDRFSAERTGGSVSTLTIQRTQQEDSAVYLCASSFQSGSGDTQYFGPGTRLTVL.

This clone was seen only a few times. The chain couples TRBV4-2 to TRBJ2-7; TRBD1 matches at 9 bases. V was clipped by 4 bases and J by 0 bases; unmatched bases: 4. The CDR3 contains 15 residues. The germline V gene has CDR1 LGHNA and CDR2 YNFKEQ. As DNA, the CDR3 is TGTGCCAGCAGCCCTGGACAGGGGAGCTCCTACGAGCAGTACTTC. This translates into CASSPGQGSSYEQYF.